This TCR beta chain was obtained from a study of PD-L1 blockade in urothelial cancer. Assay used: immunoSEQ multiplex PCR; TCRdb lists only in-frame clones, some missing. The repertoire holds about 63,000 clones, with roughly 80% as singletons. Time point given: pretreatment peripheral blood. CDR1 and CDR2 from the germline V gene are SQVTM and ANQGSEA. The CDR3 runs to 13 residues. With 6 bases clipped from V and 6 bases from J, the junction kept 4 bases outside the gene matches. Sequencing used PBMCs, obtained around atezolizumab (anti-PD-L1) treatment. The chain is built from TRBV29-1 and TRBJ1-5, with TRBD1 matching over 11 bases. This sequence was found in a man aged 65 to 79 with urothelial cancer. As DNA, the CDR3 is TGCAGCGTGGGACAGGGGGGGGTTCAGCCCCAGCATTTT. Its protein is CSVGQGGVQPQHF.